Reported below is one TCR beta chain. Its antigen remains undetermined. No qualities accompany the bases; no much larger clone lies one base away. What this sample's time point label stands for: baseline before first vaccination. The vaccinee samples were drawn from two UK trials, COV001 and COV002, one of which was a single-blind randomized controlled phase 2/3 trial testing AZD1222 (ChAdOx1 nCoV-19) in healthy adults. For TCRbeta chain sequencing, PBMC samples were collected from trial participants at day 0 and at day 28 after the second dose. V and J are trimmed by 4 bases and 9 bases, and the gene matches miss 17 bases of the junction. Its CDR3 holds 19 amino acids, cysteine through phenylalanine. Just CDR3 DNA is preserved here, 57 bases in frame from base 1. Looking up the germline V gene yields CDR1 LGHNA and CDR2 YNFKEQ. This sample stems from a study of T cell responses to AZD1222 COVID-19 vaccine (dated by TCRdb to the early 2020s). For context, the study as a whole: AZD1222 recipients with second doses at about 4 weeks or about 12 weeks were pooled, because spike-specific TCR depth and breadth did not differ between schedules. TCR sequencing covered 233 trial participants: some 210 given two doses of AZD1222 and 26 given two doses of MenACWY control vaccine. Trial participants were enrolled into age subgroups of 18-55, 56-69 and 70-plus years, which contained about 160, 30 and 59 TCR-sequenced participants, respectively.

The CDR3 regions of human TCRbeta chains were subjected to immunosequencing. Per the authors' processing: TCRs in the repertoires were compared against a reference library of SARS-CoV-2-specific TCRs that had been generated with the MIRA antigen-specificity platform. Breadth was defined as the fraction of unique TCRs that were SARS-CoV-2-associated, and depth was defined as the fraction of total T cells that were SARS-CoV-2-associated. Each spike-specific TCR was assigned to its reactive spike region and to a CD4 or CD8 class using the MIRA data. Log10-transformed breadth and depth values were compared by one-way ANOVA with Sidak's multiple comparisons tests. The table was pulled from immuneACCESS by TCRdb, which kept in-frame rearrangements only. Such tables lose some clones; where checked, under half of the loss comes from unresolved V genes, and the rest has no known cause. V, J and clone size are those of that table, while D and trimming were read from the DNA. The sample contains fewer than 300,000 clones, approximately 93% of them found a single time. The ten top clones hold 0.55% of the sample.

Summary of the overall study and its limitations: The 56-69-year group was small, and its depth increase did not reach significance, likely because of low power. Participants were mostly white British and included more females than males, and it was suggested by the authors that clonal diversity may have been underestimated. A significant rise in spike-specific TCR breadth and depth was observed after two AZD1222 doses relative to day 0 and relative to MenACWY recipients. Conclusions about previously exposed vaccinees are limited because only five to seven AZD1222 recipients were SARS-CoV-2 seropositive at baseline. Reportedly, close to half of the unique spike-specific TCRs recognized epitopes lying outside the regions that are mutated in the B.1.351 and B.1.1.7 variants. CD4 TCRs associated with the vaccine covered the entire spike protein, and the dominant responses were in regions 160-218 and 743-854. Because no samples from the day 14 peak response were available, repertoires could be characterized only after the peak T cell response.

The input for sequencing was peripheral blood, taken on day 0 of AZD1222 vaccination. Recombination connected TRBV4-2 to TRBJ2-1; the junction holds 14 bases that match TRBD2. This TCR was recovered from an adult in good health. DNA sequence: TGTGCCAGCAGCCGCCCGATGGAGACTAGCGGGGGGGCGTTGGCTGAGCAGTTCTTC. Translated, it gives CASSRPMETSGGALAEQFF.